This TCR beta chain derives from a study of spatial heterogeneity in lung cancer. TCRdb independently ran MiXCR on the 5' RACE reads; one entry per CDR3 protein. The sample has about 86,000 distinct CDR3 sequences, roughly an eighth seen once. Trimming took 2 bases from V and 4 from J; bases not matched to a gene: 15. CDR3 size: 17 residues. Germline V CDR1 and CDR2: DFQATT, SNEGSKA (reference sequence). Stated time point: sample taken at primary tumor resection. Tumor, nontumor lung or frozen PBMC supplied whole RNA that was sequenced unsorted. The rearrangement uses TRBV20-1 and TRBJ2-5; 8 bases are a match to TRBD2. The TCR originated in a male donor with early-stage non-small cell lung cancer. Here the sequenced sample was PBMCs, taken at surgery. CDR3 residues: CSARFFRVAGPGETQYF. As DNA, the CDR3 is TGCAGTGCTAGATTCTTCCGGGTAGCGGGGCCGGGAGAGACCCAGTACTTC.